This T cell receptor (beta chain) was recovered during a study of T cells in Graves' hyperthyroidism and ophthalmopathy. Across the whole study: Peripheral blood was drawn at first diagnosis, prior to all treatment.

The V gene lost 7 bases and the J gene lost 4 bases, with 11 bases spanning the gap. Per germline, CDR1 SNHLY and CDR2 FYNNEI. The CDR3 is 13 amino acids. This clonotype came up many times. Template material for amplifying TCR beta CDR3 regions consisted of RNA transcripts. In the first-round RT-PCR of the TCR CDR3, the HTBI primer set was used. One entry per CDR3 protein results from TCRdb running MiXCR on the multiplex PCR reads. Of under 300,000 distinct CDR3 sequences in the sample, more than 12% were seen once. This chain links TRBV2 with TRBJ2-1; D uncertain. The sequence came from a woman aged 40 to 50 with Graves' hyperthyroidism that later progressed to Graves' ophthalmopathy. The sequenced sample consisted of blood. CDR3 sequence reads: CASKSDTYNEQFF. The CDR3 bases are TGTGCCAGCAAAAGCGACACTTACAATGAGCAGTTCTTC. Using reference TRBV2 and TRBJ2-1 for the parts outside the CDR3, the full variable domain is EPEVTQTPSHQVTQMGQEVILRCVPISNHLYFYWYRQILGQKVEFLVSFYNNEISEKSEIFDDQFSVERPDGSNFTLKIRSTKLEDSAMYFCASKSDTYNEQFFGPGTRLTVL.